This TCR beta chain was captured in a study of graft-versus-host responses after intestinal transplantation. Study results and limitations: The study found high graft-versus-host to host-versus-graft clonal ratios in allografts of patients with graft-donor T cell macrochimerism.

As concerns this clone: The antigen remains unidentified.

This table comes from immunoSEQ multiplex PCR, and its TCRdb copy is limited to in-frame clones, with some not included. The sample has approximately 80,000 clones; approximately 88% are singletons. This clonotype originated in a human donor who received an intestinal transplant. The sample consisted of unstimulated CD4+ T cells sorted from spleen or lymph node cells, taken before intestinal transplant.

CDR3 in amino acids: CASSSPSGVSYEQYF. The CDR3 DNA reads as TGTGCCAGCAGTTCCCCTAGCGGAGTCTCCTACGAGCAGTACTTC. The gene calls are TRBV28 and TRBJ2-7, with 7 bases identical to TRBD2. Germline-derived CDR1 and CDR2 are MDHEN and SYDVKM. The ends lost 4 bases at V and 0 bases at J; junction bases unmatched: 6. CDR3 size: 15 residues. The whole variable domain, filled in from reference TRBV28 and TRBJ2-7, reads DVKVTQSSRYLVKRTGEKVFLECVQDMDHENMFWYRQDPGLGLRLIYFSYDVKMKEKGDIPEGYSVSREKKERFSLILESASTNQTSMYLCASSSPSGVSYEQYFGPGTRLTVT.